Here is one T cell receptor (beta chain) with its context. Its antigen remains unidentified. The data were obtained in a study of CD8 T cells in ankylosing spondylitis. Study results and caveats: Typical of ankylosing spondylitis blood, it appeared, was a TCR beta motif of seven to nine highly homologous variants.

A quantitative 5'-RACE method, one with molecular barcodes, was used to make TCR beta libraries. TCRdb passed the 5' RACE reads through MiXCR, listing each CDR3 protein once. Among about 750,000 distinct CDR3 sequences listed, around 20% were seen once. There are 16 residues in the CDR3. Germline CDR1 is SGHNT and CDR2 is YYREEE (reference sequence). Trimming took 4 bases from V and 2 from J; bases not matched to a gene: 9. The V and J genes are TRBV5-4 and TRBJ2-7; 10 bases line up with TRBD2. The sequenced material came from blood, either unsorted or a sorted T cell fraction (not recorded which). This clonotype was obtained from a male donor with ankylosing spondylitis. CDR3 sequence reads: CASSLAGLAVTYEQYF. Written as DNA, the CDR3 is TGTGCCAGCAGCCTTGCCGGACTAGCGGTTACCTACGAGCAGTACTTC. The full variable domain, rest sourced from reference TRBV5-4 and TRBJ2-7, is ETGVTQSPTHLIKTRGQQVTLRCSSQSGHNTVSWYQQALGQGPQFIFQYYREEENGRGNFPPRFSGLQFPNYSSELNVNALELDDSALYLCASSLAGLAVTYEQYFGPGTRLTVT.